The 21 T cell receptor beta chains given below trace back to one sample, sequenced in a study of post-analysis software for immune sequencing data. Study-wide results and limits: TRBV5-6, TRBV5-1 and TRBV20-1 were among 4 or 5 TRBV segments more frequent in patients than controls.

Which antigens these TCRs recognize remains unknown. Tagging with unique molecular identifiers was a feature of the TCR beta cDNA libraries. TCRdb reprocessed the PCR reads via MiXCR and lists one record per CDR3 protein. The repertoire holds approximately 730,000 distinct CDR3 sequences, with just over 45% as singletons. Material: blood. The receptors originated from a girl aged 5 to 17 with multiple sclerosis.

There are a few counts of this clonotype. The rearrangement links TRBV28 to TRBJ2-7, with no clear D. The V end was cut by 7 bases, the J end by 8 bases, with 12 bases between. Germline V gene data show CDR1 as MDHEN and CDR2 as SYDVKM. This CDR3 has 11 residues. The CDR3 nucleotides are TGTGCCAGCACCACTGGGTCTAAGCAGTACTTC. It is translated as CASTTGSKQYF.

This clonotype appeared a single time. The chain joins TRBV6-6 to TRBJ1-5, with a weak D call TRBD1 (5 bases). Trimming pared 3 bases from V and 4 bases from J, leaving 13 bases between. The germline V gene encodes CDR1 MNHNY and CDR2 SVGAGI (reference sequence). The CDR3 spans 15 residues. CDR3 loop: CASSYWDGNNQPQHF. The CDR3 DNA follows: TGTGCCAGCAGTTATTGGGACGGCAATAATCAGCCCCAGCATTTT.

This clonotype was recorded a few times. The chain employs TRBV20-1 and TRBJ2-1; 7 nucleotides align to TRBD2. The trim removed 5 bases at V and 9 bases at J, leaving 4 bases unmatched. The CDR3 spans 11 residues. CDR1 is DFQATT, CDR2 SNEGSKA, per germline (reference sequence). Written as DNA, the CDR3 is TGCAGTGCTGGACTAGTTCTTGAGCAGTTCTTC. Translated, it gives CSAGLVLEQFF.

The rearrangement links TRBV4-2 to TRBJ2-5; perhaps TRBD1 as D (6 bases). CDR1 and CDR2 from the germline V gene are LGHNA and YNFKEQ. V was pared by 0 bases and J by 4 bases, with 12 bases between. This CDR3 comprises 15 residues. CDR3 loop: CASSQDRQDRETQYF. The CDR3 DNA reads as TGTGCCAGCAGCCAAGATCGTCAGGACAGAGAGACCCAGTACTTC.

The chain has TRBV27 and TRBJ2-7; D is undetermined. V lost 3 bases to trimming and J lost 6 bases, with 3 bases between them. CDR1 and CDR2 (germline): MNHEY, SMNVEV (reference sequence). This CDR3 has 10 amino acids. DNA for the CDR3: TGTGCCAGCAGTTTTCCCGAGCAGTACTTC. As protein: CASSFPEQYF.

V gene TRBV6-5 combines with J gene TRBJ2-4; D unresolved. CDR1 and CDR2 (germline): MNHEY, SVGAGI. The germline V and J ends were trimmed by 7 bases and 0 bases, with 16 bases remaining between them. The CDR3 loop spans 16 amino acids. As DNA, the CDR3 is TGTGCCAGCACTTCTACGAGCTCCCCAGCCAAAAACATTCAGTACTTC. Its translation: CASTSTSSPAKNIQYF.

The sample holds a few counts of this clonotype. The chain combines TRBV15 with TRBJ2-3, with TRBD2 identical over 8 bases. Germline V gives CDR1 LNHNV, CDR2 YYDKDF (reference sequence). The CDR3 has 17 amino acids. V shed 5 bases, J shed 1 base, and the junction held 11 bases outside the gene matches. CDR3 in DNA: TGTGCCACCAGCTCAGGACCTAGCGGGTTGGGCACAGATACGCAGTATTTT. It is translated as CATSSGPSGLGTDTQYF.

The rearrangement links TRBV7-2 to TRBJ2-4; possibly TRBD2 for D (6 bases). With the DNA end fitting TRBJ2-5 better, the J assignment may be wrong. The germline gives CDR1 SGHTA, CDR2 FQGNSA. The CDR3 totals 15 residues. In nucleotides, the CDR3 is TGTGCCAGCGCCCCGGGGTCGGGAGTCCAAGAGACCCAGTACTTC. It translates to CASAPGSGVQETQYF.

The sample holds a few counts of this clonotype. The V and J genes are TRBV29-1 and TRBJ2-3; TRBD2 is a possible D gene (5 bases). The V and J ends lost 3 bases and 1 base respectively, with 11 bases between them. CDR1 and CDR2 (germline): SQVTM, ANQGSEA. CDR3 length: 14 residues. CDR3 sequence reads: CSVDAGYRTDTQYF. For the CDR3, the DNA is TGCAGCGTTGATGCGGGTTACCGCACAGATACGCAGTATTTT.

This clonotype was detected a few times. The V call is TRBV7-3, the J call TRBJ2-3, with TRBD2 matching over 13 bases. The V gene's germline CDR1 is SGHTA and CDR2 FQGTGA. CDR3 length: 16 residues. The ends lost 5 bases at V and 3 bases at J; junction bases unmatched: 5. The CDR3 DNA reads as TGTGCCAGCAGCCCCCGGACTAGCGGGGGTACAGATACGCAGTATTTT. It translates to CASSPRTSGGTDTQYF.

This clonotype was seen a few times. The gene calls are TRBV4-3 and TRBJ2-7, with 9 bases aligning to TRBD1. The length of the CDR3 is 15 residues. V was pared by 4 bases and J by 4 bases, with 8 bases of the junction left unmatched. CDR1 LGHNA and CDR2 YSLEER come from the germline V gene. Written as DNA, the CDR3 is TGCGCCAGCAGCCGGGGACAGGGAATCGGGTACGAGCAGTACTTC. It yields the protein CASSRGQGIGYEQYF.

The chain uses TRBV7-8 and TRBJ2-3; 7 bases match TRBD1. This CDR3 has 20 residues. Trimming removed 2 bases from V and 11 bases from J; junction bases left unmatched: 28. Germline lookup yields CDR1 SGHVS and CDR2 FQNEAQ. The CDR3 nucleotides read TGTGCCAGCAGCTTAACTGTGCGCCCCCTTCGACAGGGTACTCCTGTCGGGCAGTATTTT. Protein product: CASSLTVRPLRQGTPVGQYF.

CDR3 in amino acids: CSARGGAKNIQYF. The CDR3 coding sequence is TGCAGTGCTAGAGGCGGGGCCAAAAACATTCAGTACTTC. The rearrangement joins TRBV20-1 to TRBJ2-4; possibly TRBD2 for D (5 bases). The CDR3 has 13 amino acids. Germline assignment: CDR1 DFQATT and CDR2 SNEGSKA (reference sequence). With 1 base removed from V and 1 base from J, the gap between germline ends came to 5 bases.

This chain joins TRBV29-1 and TRBJ1-2, with TRBD1 matching over 7 bases. J gave up 10 bases and V 2 bases, and 10 bases lay outside the gene matches. The CDR3 is 13 residues long. Germline V lookup: CDR1 SQVTM, CDR2 ANQGSEA. The CDR3 nucleotides are TGCAGCGTTGAAATGACAGGGATCCGGGACTACACCTTC. Translating gives CSVEMTGIRDYTF.

This clonotype was recorded only once. V usage is TRBV12-3 or TRBV12-4 and J usage is TRBJ1-5, with D hard to call. The CDR3 is made up of 16 amino acids. Trimming stripped 5 bases from V and 0 bases from J, with 14 bases between. The DNA for the CDR3 is TGTGCCAGCAGTCCCGATGAAAGGGTTAGCAATCAGCCCCAGCATTTT. Translation: CASSPDERVSNQPQHF.

A few counts support this clonotype. The chain recombines TRBV20-1 with TRBJ2-1, with 8 nucleotides matching TRBD2. This CDR3 has 17 residues. Germline values: CDR1 DFQATT, CDR2 SNEGSKA (reference sequence). J was trimmed by 7 bases and V by 3 bases; bases with no gene match: 17. The CDR3 nucleotides are TGCAGTGCTAGGTCCCTTAGCGGGACCCCGTCGGAGAATGAGCAGTTCTTC. Encoded protein: CSARSLSGTPSENEQFF.

The sample holds a few counts of this clonotype. The chain is built from TRBV20-1 and TRBJ2-7; 9 bases line up with TRBD1. Germline CDR1 DFQATT, CDR2 SNEGSKA (reference sequence). This CDR3 has 13 residues. After removal of 6 bases from V and 2 bases from J, the junction contained 5 bases not matched to a gene. CDR3 residues: CSANRQGAYEQYF. CDR3 in DNA: TGCAGTGCGAACAGACAGGGGGCCTACGAGCAGTACTTC.

The table lists this clonotype with a few counts. The J gene is TRBJ2-7, the V gene TRBV3-1; the D gene could be TRBD1 or TRBD2 (5 bases each). The DNA end is more similar to TRBJ2-5, so the J call may be wrong. CDR3 size: 15 residues. CDR1 LGHDT and CDR2 YNNKEL come from the germline V gene (reference sequence). This CDR3 reads CASSRRGQGGETQYF. As DNA, the CDR3 is TGTGCCAGCAGCCGCCGAGGGCAGGGTGGCGAGACCCAGTACTTC.

This clonotype was counted only a few times. This rearrangement joins TRBV6-2 or TRBV6-3 to TRBJ1-2, with no clear D. The V and J ends lost 0 bases and 8 bases respectively, with 16 bases between them. The CDR3 is 15 residues long. Germline CDR1 is MNHEY and CDR2 is SVGEGT. The CDR3 sequence is CASSYSSHGGEGYTF. Here the CDR3 DNA reads TGTGCCAGCAGTTACTCGAGCCACGGCGGCGAGGGCTACACCTTC.

This clonotype was observed a few times. The rearrangement joins TRBV7-2 to TRBJ2-3; D possibly matches TRBD1 or TRBD2 (5 bases each). The CDR3 is 16 amino acids. The ends were cut back, 5 bases at V and 0 bases at J, with 15 bases in the middle. The germline gives CDR1 SGHTA, CDR2 FQGNSA. The CDR3 DNA sequence: TGTGCCAGCAGCGGGGGTTTGGGGCTCAGCACAGATACGCAGTATTTT. It yields the protein CASSGGLGLSTDTQYF.

The chain couples TRBV28 to TRBJ2-7, with 9 positions matching TRBD2. Looked up from germline, CDR1 is MDHEN and CDR2 is SYDVKM. CDR3 length equals 19 residues. The ends lost 5 bases at V and 4 bases at J; junction bases unmatched: 21. CDR3 sequence reads: CASSTPTGTGTSSGYEQYF. In DNA, the CDR3 is TGTGCCAGCAGTACGCCGACAGGGACGGGGACTAGCTCGGGTTACGAGCAGTACTTC. Together with reference TRBV28 and TRBJ2-7, the CDR3 gives the full variable domain: DVKVTQSSRYLVKRTGEKVFLECVQDMDHENMFWYRQDPGLGLRLIYFSYDVKMKEKGDIPEGYSVSREKKERFSLILESASTNQTSMYLCASSTPTGTGTSSGYEQYFGPGTRLTVT.